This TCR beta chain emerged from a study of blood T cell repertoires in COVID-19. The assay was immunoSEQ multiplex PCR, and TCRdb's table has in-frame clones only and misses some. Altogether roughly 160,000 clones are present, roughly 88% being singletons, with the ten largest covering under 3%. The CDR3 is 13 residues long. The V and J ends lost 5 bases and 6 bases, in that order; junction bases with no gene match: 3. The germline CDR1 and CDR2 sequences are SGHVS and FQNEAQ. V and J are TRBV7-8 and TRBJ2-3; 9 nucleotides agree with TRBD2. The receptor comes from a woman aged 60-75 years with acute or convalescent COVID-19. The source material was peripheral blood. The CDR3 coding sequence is TGTGCCAGCAGCCGCGGGGGGGCGGATACGCAGTATTTT. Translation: CASSRGGADTQYF.